This T cell receptor (beta chain) was retrieved from a study of monozygotic twins with inflammatory bowel disease. Regarding the study as a whole: Heterogeneous immunosuppressive treatment regimens may have introduced variability into patient repertoires. Repertoire likeness was no different across concordant and discordant twins, perhaps owing to restricted power. Support was lacking for any single strong IBD-associated signal or clonotype. TCRbeta diversity (inverse Simpson) was lower in IBD patients than in healthy co-twins.

With the 5' RACE reads reprocessed, TCRdb shows one record per CDR3 protein and no DNA. In all, the sample yields about 350,000 distinct CDR3 sequences. From germline, CDR1 is MNHEY and CDR2 SMNVEV (reference sequence). This CDR3 is built from 16 residues. A remark on this clonotype: What it binds is unknown.

The clonotype originates from a human donor with ulcerative colitis or Crohn's disease, or a healthy co-twin of an affected twin (not recorded which). The sample taken for sequencing was blood. The rearrangement uses TRBV27 and TRBJ2-6. This CDR3 reads CASSPITVSGANVLTF.